What follows are 29 T cell receptor beta chains derived from one specimen sequenced in a study of T-cell reconstitution after alpha-beta-depleted transplantation in children. During its preparation, the TCRbeta library received unique molecular identifiers. TCRdb re-called the PCR reads through MiXCR, storing one row per CDR3 protein. The top ten clones hold about 6% of a sample with 450,000 to 500,000 distinct CDR3 sequences, roughly an eighth of them seen once. The specimen was PBMCs from the stem cell graft donor, collected from the stem cell graft. These receptors all come from a human donor who donated a stem cell graft to a child with combined immunodeficiency.

The sample holds many counts of this clonotype. CDR3 DNA sequence: TGTGCCAGCAGTTTCACAGGGGCGGGGAACATTCAGTACTTC. Its translation: CASSFTGAGNIQYF. The V and J genes are TRBV12-3 or TRBV12-4 and TRBJ2-4; TRBD1 is a possible D gene (7 bases). Trimming removed 3 bases from V and 7 bases from J, with 13 bases in between. The CDR3 runs to 14 residues.

In this sample, this clonotype turned up many times. CDR3 residues: CASSLSTSGRNEQFF. Here the CDR3 DNA reads TGCGCCAGCAGCTTGTCCACTAGCGGGAGGAATGAGCAGTTCTTC. The rearrangement joins TRBV5-1 to TRBJ2-1; TRBD2 agrees at 12 bases. Per the germline V gene, CDR1 is SGHRS and CDR2 is YFSETQ. The length of the CDR3 is 15 residues. Trimming cost V 1 base and J 7 bases; bases outside gene matches: 3. Using reference TRBV5-1 and TRBJ2-1 for the parts outside the CDR3, the full variable domain is KAGVTQTPRYLIKTRGQQVTLSCSPISGHRSVSWYQQTPGQGLQFLFEYFSETQRNKGNFPGRFSGRQFSNSRSEMNVSTLELGDSALYLCASSLSTSGRNEQFFGPGTRLTVL.

This clonotype occurred many times. J is TRBJ1-2 and V is TRBV15, with a tentative D call TRBD1 (5 bases). This CDR3 has 16 residues. Germline assignment: CDR1 LNHNV and CDR2 YYDKDF (reference sequence). Trimming left V 0 bases short and J 2 bases short, with 13 bases between. The CDR3 nucleotides read TGTGCCACCAGCAGAGATTTGGGGCCTCCCAACTATGGCTACACCTTC. It translates to CATSRDLGPPNYGYTF.

This clonotype was recorded many times. The V gene is TRBV4-3, the J gene TRBJ2-6; D may be TRBD1 (6 bases). Germline assignment: CDR1 LGHNA and CDR2 YSLEER. The ends were cut back, 4 bases at V and 3 bases at J, with 7 bases in the middle. The CDR3 has 14 amino acids. CDR3 DNA sequence: TGCGCCAGCAGCCTCAGGGGTGGGGCCAACGTCCTGACTTTC. Translated: CASSLRGGANVLTF.

CDR3 DNA sequence: TGCAGTGCGGGAGCGGGAGCTAACCCCGGCGAGCAGTACTTC. Encoded protein: CSAGAGANPGEQYF. This rearrangement joins TRBV20-1 to TRBJ2-7; 8 nucleotides agree with TRBD2. The J segment lost 6 bases and the V segment lost 6 bases, leaving 13 bases of the junction unmatched. Germline CDR1 reads DFQATT; CDR2 reads SNEGSKA (reference sequence). CDR3 size: 14 residues.

This clonotype was seen more than once but under ten times. The J gene is TRBJ2-7, the V gene TRBV7-8, with D perhaps matching TRBD2 (7 bases). Germline assignment: CDR1 SGHVS and CDR2 FQNEAQ. Between the trimmed V and J ends, which lost 5 bases and 0 bases, there was a span of 17 bases. CDR3 length: 16 amino acids. The CDR3, as DNA: TGTGCCAGCAGCCCGTGGGGGGGGGCGAGCTCCTACGAGCAGTACTTC. It is translated as CASSPWGGASSYEQYF.

In this sample, this clonotype turned up many times. J is TRBJ2-7 and V is TRBV27; D is unclear. Germline V gives CDR1 MNHEY, CDR2 SMNVEV (reference sequence). CDR3 length equals 15 residues. V gave up 0 bases and J gave up 5 bases, with 14 bases separating them. CDR3 DNA: TGTGCCAGCAGTTTATCGGCAGGAAAAGTCAACGAGCAGTACTTC. Translation gives CASSLSAGKVNEQYF.

V gene TRBV10-3 combines with J gene TRBJ2-5, with D possibly TRBD1 on 5 matching bases. Trimming shortened V by 6 bases and J by 2 bases, and 10 bases separated the two germline ends. The CDR3 contains 13 residues. Germline CDR1 ENHRY, CDR2 SYGVKD. The CDR3: CAIRRTQQETQYF. The CDR3 DNA is TGTGCCATCAGAAGGACACAACAAGAGACCCAGTACTTC.

This clonotype was seen many times. V gene TRBV6-4 combines with J gene TRBJ2-2; weak D call: TRBD2 (6 bases). V lost 5 bases and J 5 bases, leaving 12 bases between the germline ends. Germline CDR1 is MRHNA and CDR2 is SNTAGT. The CDR3 contains 14 residues. CDR3 sequence (DNA): TGTGCCAGCAGTCGAACGGGGGAAACCGGGGAGCTGTTTTTT. It is translated as CASSRTGETGELFF.

This clonotype showed up just a few times. V gene TRBV5-1 combines with J gene TRBJ2-7; D not resolved. The CDR3 sequence is 15 residues long. Germline lookup yields CDR1 SGHRS and CDR2 YFSETQ. With 3 bases removed from V and 2 bases from J, the gap between germline ends came to 15 bases. The CDR3 bases are TGCGCCAGCAGCTCCGATGGGCAGGCCCCCTACGAGCAGTACTTC. Residues: CASSSDGQAPYEQYF.

This chain connects TRBV9 to TRBJ2-2; 8 nucleotides agree with TRBD2. This CDR3 comprises 15 residues. Germline V lookup: CDR1 SGDLS, CDR2 YYNGEE. V lost 2 bases and J lost 4; bases outside the gene matches: 4. CDR3 amino acids: CASSVSAGVTGELFF. CDR3 sequence (DNA): TGTGCCAGCAGCGTGTCAGCGGGAGTCACCGGGGAGCTGTTTTTT.

V gene TRBV25-1 combines with J gene TRBJ1-6, with 7 bases lining up with TRBD1. The V segment lost 6 bases and the J segment 10 bases; nucleotides outside the gene matches: 12. The CDR3 is 15 amino acids. Looked up from germline, CDR1 is MGHDK and CDR2 is SYGVNS. CDR3 amino acids: CASRAPDREVSPLHF. For the CDR3, the DNA is TGTGCCAGCAGAGCCCCCGACAGGGAGGTCTCACCCCTCCACTTT. The full variable domain, with the rest looked up from reference TRBV25-1 and TRBJ1-6, is EADIYQTPRYLVIGTGKKITLECSQTMGHDKMYWYQQDPGMELHLIHYSYGVNSTEKGDLSSESTVSRIRTEHFPLTLESARPSHTSQYLCASRAPDREVSPLHFGNGTRLTVT.

The chain couples TRBV7-8 to TRBJ1-1; TRBD1 aligns across 7 bases. The CDR3 runs to 13 residues. Per the germline V gene, CDR1 is SGHVS and CDR2 is FQNEAQ. The V gene end was trimmed by 5 bases and the J gene end by 1 base; junction bases not matched to a gene: 1. CDR3 in amino acids: CASSDRENTEAFF. In DNA form, the CDR3 reads TGTGCCAGCAGCGACAGGGAGAACACTGAAGCTTTCTTT.

The chain employs TRBV11-2 and TRBJ2-2; maybe TRBD2 (5 bases). The CDR3 covers 15 residues. Germline V gives CDR1 SGHAT, CDR2 FQNNGV. The V gene lost 6 bases and the J gene lost 0 bases, with 11 bases spanning the gap. Here the CDR3 DNA reads TGTGCCAGCAGGCGGGCACCCGCGAACACCGGGGAGCTGTTTTTT. Its protein is CASRRAPANTGELFF.

There are a few counts of this clonotype. The rearrangement joins TRBV12-3 or TRBV12-4 to TRBJ2-7, with 7 bases aligning to TRBD2. This CDR3 contains 14 residues. Losses at the gene ends were 3 bases for V and 7 bases for J; bases not matched to a gene: 9. The CDR3 here is CASSFGDYFYEQYF. The CDR3 bases are TGTGCCAGCAGTTTCGGGGACTACTTTTATGAGCAGTACTTC.

This clonotype was observed a few times. This chain uses TRBV2 with TRBJ2-3; a possible D gene is TRBD2 (6 bases). The ends were cut back, 2 bases at V and 0 bases at J, with 9 bases in the middle. Germline CDR1 and CDR2: SNHLY and FYNNEI. The CDR3 is 15 residues long. CDR3 nucleotide sequence: TGTGCCAGCAGTGAATGGGGACTTAGCACAGATACGCAGTATTTT. Amino acids: CASSEWGLSTDTQYF.

This clonotype was detected ten times or more. The chain employs TRBV5-1 and TRBJ2-2; D unclear. The V gene lost 0 bases and the J gene lost 4 bases, with 4 bases spanning the gap. The CDR3 sequence is 13 residues long. The germline gives CDR1 SGHRS, CDR2 YFSETQ. The CDR3 nucleotides are TGCGCCAGCAGCTTGGCCGTCACCGGGGAGCTGTTTTTT. Amino acids: CASSLAVTGELFF.

This clonotype was picked up many times. This chain joins TRBV6-2 or TRBV6-3 and TRBJ2-7; perhaps TRBD1 as D (5 bases). Germline CDR1 and CDR2: MNHEY and SVGEGT. This CDR3 contains 17 residues. The V end lost 0 bases, the J end lost 2 bases, and 17 bases lay between the germline ends. The CDR3 loop reads CASSYSLRAGQTYEQYF. CDR3 in DNA: TGTGCCAGCAGTTACTCCCTCCGGGCAGGGCAGACCTACGAGCAGTACTTC.

This chain joins TRBV7-6 and TRBJ2-1; 10 positions agree with TRBD1. J gave up 4 bases and V 5 bases, and 5 bases lay outside the gene matches. Germline-derived CDR1 and CDR2 are SGHVS and FNYEAQ. The CDR3 runs to 15 residues. The CDR3 sequence: CASSQDRGMYNEQFF. CDR3 bases: TGTGCCAGCAGCCAGGACAGGGGGATGTACAATGAGCAGTTCTTC.

The chain recombines TRBV9 with TRBJ2-7, with D maybe TRBD2 (6 bases). The CDR3 has 15 residues. Trimming removed 0 bases from V and 0 bases from J, with 10 bases in between. From germline, CDR1 is SGDLS and CDR2 YYNGEE. The CDR3 protein is CASSVAGGDSYEQYF. For the CDR3, the DNA is TGTGCCAGCAGCGTAGCGGGCGGGGACTCCTACGAGCAGTACTTC.

Many counts were recorded for this clonotype. The J gene is TRBJ2-5, the V gene TRBV12-3 or TRBV12-4, with 8 bases fitting TRBD1. CDR3 length: 15 residues. Trimming removed 5 bases from V and 0 bases from J; junction bases left unmatched: 5. The CDR3 spells CASSLTGGYQETQYF. The DNA for the CDR3 is TGTGCCAGCAGTCTCACAGGGGGGTACCAAGAGACCCAGTACTTC.

There are a few counts of this clonotype. The chain employs TRBV5-1 and TRBJ2-7; the D is unclear. This CDR3 spans 15 amino acids. Germline V gene lookup returns CDR1 SGHRS and CDR2 YFSETQ. Trimming removed 4 bases from V and 7 bases from J, with 21 bases in between. CDR3 in DNA: TGCGCCAGCAGCCGACATATTCGGACGGAGCAAGAGCAGTACTTC. Translating it yields CASSRHIRTEQEQYF. The complete variable domain, with remaining parts taken from reference TRBV5-1 and TRBJ2-7, reads KAGVTQTPRYLIKTRGQQVTLSCSPISGHRSVSWYQQTPGQGLQFLFEYFSETQRNKGNFPGRFSGRQFSNSRSEMNVSTLELGDSALYLCASSRHIRTEQEQYFGPGTRLTVT.

This clonotype showed up just a few times. The chain carries TRBV27 and TRBJ2-7; 8 bases fit TRBD2. With 0 bases clipped from V and 1 base from J, the junction kept 5 bases outside the gene matches. The germline V gene has CDR1 MNHEY and CDR2 SMNVEV (reference sequence). This CDR3 spans 16 amino acids. CDR3 DNA sequence: TGTGCCAGCAGTTTATCTGCGGGAGGTTCTTCCTACGAGCAGTACTTC. Its protein is CASSLSAGGSSYEQYF.

This clonotype was seen only a few times. CDR3 sequence (DNA): TGCGGGAGCCAGGGGGTGGCTAATGAAAAACTGTTTTTT. This codes for CGSQGVANEKLFF. This rearrangement joins TRBV20-1 to TRBJ1-4; TRBD1 agrees at 7 bases. The germline gives CDR1 DFQATT, CDR2 SNEGSKA (reference sequence). CDR3 length equals 13 residues.

There are a few counts of this clonotype. The V gene is TRBV3-1, the J gene TRBJ2-5; the D gene is possibly TRBD2 (6 bases). Trimming took 6 bases from V and 2 from J, leaving 16 bases between them. CDR1 is LGHDT and CDR2 is YNNKEL in the germline V gene (reference sequence). This CDR3 is built from 15 residues. CDR3 DNA: TGTGCCAGCAGTACCCCGGGACTTCCACAAGAGACCCAGTACTTC. This codes for CASSTPGLPQETQYF.

At least ten counts were recorded for this clonotype. The V and J genes are TRBV25-1 and TRBJ2-7; 8 bases fit TRBD2. Per the germline V gene, CDR1 is MGHDK and CDR2 is SYGVNS. Trimming at V came to 3 bases and at J to 4 bases, leaving 11 bases not matched to a gene. The CDR3 totals 16 residues. In nucleotides, the CDR3 is TGTGCCAGCAGTGACACTAGCGGATCTCGGAGATACGAGCAGTACTTC. It encodes CASSDTSGSRRYEQYF.

The rearrangement links TRBV4-3 to TRBJ2-3; D possibly corresponds to TRBD1 (6 bases). There are 15 residues in the CDR3. The V end was cut by 3 bases, the J end by 1 base, with 11 bases between. Germline CDR1 and CDR2: LGHNA and YSLEER. The CDR3 DNA is TGCGCCAGCAGCCATGACAGGTTTGGCACAGATACGCAGTATTTT. This translates into CASSHDRFGTDTQYF.

This clonotype turned up a few times. The chain joins TRBV5-1 to TRBJ2-7; 9 bases match TRBD1. Looked up from germline, CDR1 is SGHRS and CDR2 is YFSETQ. This CDR3 region has 15 residues. J lost 4 bases, V lost 4 bases, and 9 bases had no gene match. CDR3: CASSLKGQGLYEQYF. DNA for the CDR3: TGCGCCAGCAGCCTCAAAGGACAGGGGTTATACGAGCAGTACTTC.

This clonotype was seen more than once but under ten times. The gene calls are TRBV7-9 and TRBJ1-2, with a tentative D call TRBD1 (6 bases). There are 14 residues in the CDR3. Germline lookup yields CDR1 SEHNR and CDR2 FQNEAQ (reference sequence). The V end lost 0 bases, the J end lost 8 bases, and 13 bases lay between the germline ends. The CDR3 loop is CASSLAAGERGYTF. The CDR3, as DNA: TGTGCCAGCAGCTTAGCGGCAGGGGAACGGGGCTACACCTTC.